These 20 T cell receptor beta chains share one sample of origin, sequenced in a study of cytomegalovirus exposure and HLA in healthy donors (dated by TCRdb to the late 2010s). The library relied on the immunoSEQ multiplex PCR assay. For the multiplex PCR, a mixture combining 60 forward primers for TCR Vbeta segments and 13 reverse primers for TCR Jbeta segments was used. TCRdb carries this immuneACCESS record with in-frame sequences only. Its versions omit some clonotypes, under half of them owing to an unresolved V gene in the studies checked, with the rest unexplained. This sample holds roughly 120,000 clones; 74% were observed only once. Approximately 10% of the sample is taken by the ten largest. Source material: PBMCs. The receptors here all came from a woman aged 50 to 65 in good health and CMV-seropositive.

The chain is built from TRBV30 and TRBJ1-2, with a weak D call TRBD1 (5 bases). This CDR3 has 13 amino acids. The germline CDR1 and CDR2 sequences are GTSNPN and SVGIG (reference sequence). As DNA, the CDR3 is TGTGCTTTACAGCAGGGATTCGCCAGTGGCTACACCTTC. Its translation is CALQQGFASGYTF.

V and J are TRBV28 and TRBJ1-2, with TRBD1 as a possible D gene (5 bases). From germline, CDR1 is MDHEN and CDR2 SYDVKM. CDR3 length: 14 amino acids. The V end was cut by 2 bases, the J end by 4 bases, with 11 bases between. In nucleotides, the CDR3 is TGTGCCAGCAGTTTAGGAGGGGCGCCCTATGGCTACACCTTC. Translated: CASSLGGAPYGYTF.

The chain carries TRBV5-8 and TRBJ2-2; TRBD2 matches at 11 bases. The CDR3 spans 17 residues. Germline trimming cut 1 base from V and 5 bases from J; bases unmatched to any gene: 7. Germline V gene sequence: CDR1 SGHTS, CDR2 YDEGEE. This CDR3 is CASSLPLAGGMTGELFF. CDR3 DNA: TGTGCCAGCAGCTTGCCCCTAGCGGGAGGTATGACCGGGGAGCTGTTTTTT.

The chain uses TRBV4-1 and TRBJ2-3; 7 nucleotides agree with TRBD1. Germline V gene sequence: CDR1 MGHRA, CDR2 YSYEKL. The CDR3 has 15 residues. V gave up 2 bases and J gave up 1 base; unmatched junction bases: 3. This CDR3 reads CASSQRGPGTDTQYF. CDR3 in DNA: TGCGCCAGCAGCCAAAGGGGGCCGGGCACAGATACGCAGTATTTT.

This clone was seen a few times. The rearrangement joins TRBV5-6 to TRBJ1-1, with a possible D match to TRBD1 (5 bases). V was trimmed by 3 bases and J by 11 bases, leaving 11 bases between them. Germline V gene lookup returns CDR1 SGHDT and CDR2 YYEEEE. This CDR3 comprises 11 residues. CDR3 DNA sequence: TGTGCCAGCAGCTCGACAGCTGTCGCTTTCTTT. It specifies CASSSTAVAFF.

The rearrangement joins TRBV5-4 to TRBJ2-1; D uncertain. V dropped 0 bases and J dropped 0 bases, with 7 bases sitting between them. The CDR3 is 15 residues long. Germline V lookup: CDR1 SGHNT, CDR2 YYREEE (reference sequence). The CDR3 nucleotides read TGTGCCAGCAGCTTGGTTACTACCTCCTACAATGAGCAGTTCTTC. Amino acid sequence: CASSLVTTSYNEQFF.

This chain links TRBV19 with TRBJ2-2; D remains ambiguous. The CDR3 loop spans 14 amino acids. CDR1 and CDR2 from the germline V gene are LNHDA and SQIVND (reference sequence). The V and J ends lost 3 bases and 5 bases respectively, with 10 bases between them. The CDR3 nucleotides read TGTGCCAGTAGTATTTCGGTACCTACCGGGGAGCTGTTTTTT. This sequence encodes CASSISVPTGELFF.

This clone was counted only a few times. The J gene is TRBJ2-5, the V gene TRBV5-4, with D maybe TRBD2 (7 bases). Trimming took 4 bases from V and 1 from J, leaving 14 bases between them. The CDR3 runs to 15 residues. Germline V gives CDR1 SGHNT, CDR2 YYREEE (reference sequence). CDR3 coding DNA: TGTGCCAGCAGCGGGAGGGGGGGACCCCAAGAGACCCAGTACTTC. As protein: CASSGRGGPQETQYF.

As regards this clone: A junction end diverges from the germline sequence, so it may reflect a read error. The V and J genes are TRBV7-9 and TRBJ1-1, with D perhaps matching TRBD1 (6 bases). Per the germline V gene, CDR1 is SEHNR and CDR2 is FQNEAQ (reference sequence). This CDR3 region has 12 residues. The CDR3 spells CSSSFQGTEAFF. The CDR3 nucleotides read TGTTCCAGCAGCTTCCAGGGGACTGAAGCTTTCTTT.

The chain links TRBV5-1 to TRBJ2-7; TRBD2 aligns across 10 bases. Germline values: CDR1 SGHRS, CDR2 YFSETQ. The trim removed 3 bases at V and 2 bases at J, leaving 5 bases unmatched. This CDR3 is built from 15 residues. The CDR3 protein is CASSYISGRTYEQYF. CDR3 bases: TGCGCCAGCAGCTATATTAGCGGGAGGACCTACGAGCAGTACTTC.

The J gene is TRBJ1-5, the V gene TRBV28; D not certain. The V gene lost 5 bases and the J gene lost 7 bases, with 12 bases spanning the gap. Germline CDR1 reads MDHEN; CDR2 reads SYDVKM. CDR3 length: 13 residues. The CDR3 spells CASSIPTGQPQHF. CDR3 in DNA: TGTGCCAGCAGTATACCGACGGGGCAGCCCCAGCATTTT.

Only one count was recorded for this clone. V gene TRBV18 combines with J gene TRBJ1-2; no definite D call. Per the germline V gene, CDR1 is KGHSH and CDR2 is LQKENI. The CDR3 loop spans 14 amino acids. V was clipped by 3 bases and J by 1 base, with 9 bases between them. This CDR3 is CASSPGTDNYGYTF. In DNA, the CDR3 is TGTGCCAGCTCACCCGGCACAGATAACTATGGCTACACCTTC.

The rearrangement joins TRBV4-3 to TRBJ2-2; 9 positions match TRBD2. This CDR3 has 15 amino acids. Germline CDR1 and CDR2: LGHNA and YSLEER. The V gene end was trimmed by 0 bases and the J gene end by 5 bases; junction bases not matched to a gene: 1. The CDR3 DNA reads TGCGCCAGCAGCCAAGAGCGGGGGGGAACCGGGGAGCTGTTTTTT. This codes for CASSQERGGTGELFF.

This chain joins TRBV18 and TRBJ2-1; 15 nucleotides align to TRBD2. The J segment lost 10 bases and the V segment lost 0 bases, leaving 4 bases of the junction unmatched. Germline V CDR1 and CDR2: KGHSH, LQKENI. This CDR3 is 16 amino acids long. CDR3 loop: CASSPPTGLAGGEQFF. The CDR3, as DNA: TGTGCCAGCTCACCACCGACGGGACTAGCGGGAGGAGAGCAGTTCTTC.

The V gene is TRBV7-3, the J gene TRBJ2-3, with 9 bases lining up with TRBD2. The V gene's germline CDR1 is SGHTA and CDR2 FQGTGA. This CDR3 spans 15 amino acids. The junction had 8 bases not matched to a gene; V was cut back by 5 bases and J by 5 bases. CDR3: CASSLAGTSLDTQYF. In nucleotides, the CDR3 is TGTGCCAGCAGCCTAGCGGGAACCTCGTTAGATACGCAGTATTTT.

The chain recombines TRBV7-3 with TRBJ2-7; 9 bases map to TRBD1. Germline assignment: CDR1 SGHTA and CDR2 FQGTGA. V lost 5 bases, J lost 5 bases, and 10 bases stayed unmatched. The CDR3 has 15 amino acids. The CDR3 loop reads CASSVQGAPGNEQYF. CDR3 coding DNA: TGTGCCAGCAGCGTACAGGGGGCGCCCGGGAACGAGCAGTACTTC.

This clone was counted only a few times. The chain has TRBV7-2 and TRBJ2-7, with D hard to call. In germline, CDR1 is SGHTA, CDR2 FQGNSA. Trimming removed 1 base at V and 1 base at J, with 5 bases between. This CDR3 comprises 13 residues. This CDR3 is CASSLDPSYEQYF. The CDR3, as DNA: TGTGCCAGCAGCTTAGATCCTTCCTACGAGCAGTACTTC.

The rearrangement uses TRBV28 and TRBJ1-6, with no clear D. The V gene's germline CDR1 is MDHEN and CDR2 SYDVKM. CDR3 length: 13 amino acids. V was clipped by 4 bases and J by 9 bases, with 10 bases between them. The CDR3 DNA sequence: TGTGCCAGCAGTTCCGGGAGAGGTTCACCCCTCCACTTT. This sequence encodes CASSSGRGSPLHF.

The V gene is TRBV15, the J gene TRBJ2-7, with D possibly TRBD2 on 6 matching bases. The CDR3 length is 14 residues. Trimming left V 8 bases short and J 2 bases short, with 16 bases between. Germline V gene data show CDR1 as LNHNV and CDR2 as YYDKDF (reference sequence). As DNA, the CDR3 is TGTGCCACCGCATCGGGACTCGGAGCCTACGAGCAGTACTTC. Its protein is CATASGLGAYEQYF.

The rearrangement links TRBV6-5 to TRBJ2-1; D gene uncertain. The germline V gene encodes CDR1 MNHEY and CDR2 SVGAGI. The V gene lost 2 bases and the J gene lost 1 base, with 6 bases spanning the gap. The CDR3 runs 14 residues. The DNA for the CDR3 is TGTGCCAGCAGTTACAGCTTGTCCTACAATGAGCAGTTCTTC. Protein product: CASSYSLSYNEQFF.